This TCR beta chain stems from a study of vaccination and CD4 T cells after COVID-19. Specified treatment: roughly ten-day PBMC culture with coronavirus spike peptide pools or control peptides (ViraFEST assay). Cultures used two million PBMCs per well, 9 to 10 IU/ml IL-2 and around 10 ug/ml peptides. The CDR3 consists of 15 residues. V lost 5 bases to trimming and J lost 1 base, with 14 bases between them. Germline V gene data show CDR1 as MNHEY and CDR2 as SMNVEV (reference sequence). Regarding this clonotype: Its antigen remains unknown.

Cultured CD4+ T cell DNA underwent sequencing with the Oncomine TCR Beta short-read assay. TCRdb fed the PCR reads into MiXCR, producing one record per CDR3 protein. This sample has about 19,000 distinct CDR3 sequences; approximately 50% occur once, and the top ten carry 8% to 10%. This chain links TRBV27 with TRBJ1-1; D is uncertain. This TCR derives from a human donor who had recovered from COVID-19. Sequenced here: CD4+ T cells from blood, cultured in vitro, sampled after SARS-CoV-2 vaccination. DNA of the CDR3: TGTGCCAGCAGTCCACCCCCAGGTGGGAACACTGAAGCTTTCTTT. Its translation is CASSPPPGGNTEAFF.